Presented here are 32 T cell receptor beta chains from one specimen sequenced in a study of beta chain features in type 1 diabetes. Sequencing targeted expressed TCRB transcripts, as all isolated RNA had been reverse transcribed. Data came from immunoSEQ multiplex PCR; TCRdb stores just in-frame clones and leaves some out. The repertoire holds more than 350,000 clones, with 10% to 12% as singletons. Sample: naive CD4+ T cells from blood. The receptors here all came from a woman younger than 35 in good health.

This CDR3 reads CSVRDYEQFF. The CDR3 DNA reads as TGCAGCGTTCGAGATTATGAGCAGTTCTTC. V and J are TRBV29-1 and TRBJ2-1; D is unresolved. The CDR3 runs 10 residues. The germline V and J ends were trimmed by 5 bases and 8 bases, with 7 bases remaining between them. Germline assignment: CDR1 SQVTM and CDR2 ANQGSEA.

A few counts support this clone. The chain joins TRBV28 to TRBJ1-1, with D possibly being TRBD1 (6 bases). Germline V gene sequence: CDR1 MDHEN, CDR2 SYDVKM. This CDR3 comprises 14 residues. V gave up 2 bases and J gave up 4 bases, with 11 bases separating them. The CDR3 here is CASSLRRGSTEAFF. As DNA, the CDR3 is TGTGCCAGCAGTTTACGCAGGGGAAGCACTGAAGCTTTCTTT.

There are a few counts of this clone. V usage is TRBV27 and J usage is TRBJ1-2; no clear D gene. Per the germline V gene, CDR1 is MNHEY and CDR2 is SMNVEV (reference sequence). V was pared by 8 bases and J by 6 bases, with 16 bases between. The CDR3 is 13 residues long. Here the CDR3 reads CASRTDGLDGYTF. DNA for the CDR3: TGTGCCAGCCGAACCGACGGTCTGGATGGCTACACCTTC.

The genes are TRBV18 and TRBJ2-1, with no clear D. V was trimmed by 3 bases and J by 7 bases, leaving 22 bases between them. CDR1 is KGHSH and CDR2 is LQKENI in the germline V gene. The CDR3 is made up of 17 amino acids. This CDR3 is CASSPQLGYGHGNEQFF. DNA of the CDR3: TGTGCCAGCTCACCCCAATTGGGATATGGCCACGGGAATGAGCAGTTCTTC.

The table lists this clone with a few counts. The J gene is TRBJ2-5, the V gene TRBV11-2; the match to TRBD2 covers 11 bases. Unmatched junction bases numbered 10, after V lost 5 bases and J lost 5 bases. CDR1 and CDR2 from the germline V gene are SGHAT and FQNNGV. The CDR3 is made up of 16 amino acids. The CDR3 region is CASSKVASGRLETQYF. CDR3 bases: TGTGCCAGCAGCAAAGTGGCTAGCGGGAGGCTCGAGACCCAGTACTTC.

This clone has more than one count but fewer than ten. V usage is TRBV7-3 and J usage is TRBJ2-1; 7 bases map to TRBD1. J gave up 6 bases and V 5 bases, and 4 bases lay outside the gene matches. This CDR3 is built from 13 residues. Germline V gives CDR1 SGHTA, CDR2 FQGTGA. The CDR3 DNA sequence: TGTGCCAGCAGCCCACCAGGGGGCAATGAGCAGTTCTTC. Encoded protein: CASSPPGGNEQFF.

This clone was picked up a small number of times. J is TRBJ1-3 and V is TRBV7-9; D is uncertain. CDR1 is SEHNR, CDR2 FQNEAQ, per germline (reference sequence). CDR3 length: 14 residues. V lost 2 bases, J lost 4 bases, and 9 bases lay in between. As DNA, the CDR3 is TGTGCCAGCAGCTTAATGGGGTTGGGAAACACCATATATTTT. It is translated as CASSLMGLGNTIYF. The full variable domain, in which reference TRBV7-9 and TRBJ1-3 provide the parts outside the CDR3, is DTGVSQNPRHKITKRGQNVTFRCDPISEHNRLYWYRQTLGQGPEFLTYFQNEAQLEKSRLLSDRFSAERPKGSFSTLEIQRTEQGDSAMYLCASSLMGLGNTIYFGEGSWLTVV.

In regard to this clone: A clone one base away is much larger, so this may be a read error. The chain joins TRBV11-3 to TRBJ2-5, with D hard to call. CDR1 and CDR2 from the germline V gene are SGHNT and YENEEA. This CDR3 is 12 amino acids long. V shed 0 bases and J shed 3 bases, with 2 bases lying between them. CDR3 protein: CASSLEEETQYF. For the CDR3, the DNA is TGTGCCAGCAGCTTAGAGGAAGAGACCCAGTACTTC.

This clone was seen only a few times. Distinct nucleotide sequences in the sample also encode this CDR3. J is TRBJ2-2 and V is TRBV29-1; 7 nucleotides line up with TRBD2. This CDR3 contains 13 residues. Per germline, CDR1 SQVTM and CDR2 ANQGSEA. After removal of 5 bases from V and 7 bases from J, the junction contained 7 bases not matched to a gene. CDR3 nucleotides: TGCAGCGTTCTGGCGGGAGCTGGCGGGGAGCTGTTTTTT. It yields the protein CSVLAGAGGELFF.

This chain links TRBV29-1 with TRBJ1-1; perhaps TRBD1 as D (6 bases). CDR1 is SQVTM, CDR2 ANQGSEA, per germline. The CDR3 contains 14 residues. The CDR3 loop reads CTAGTRNGGSKAFF. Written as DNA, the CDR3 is TGCACCGCCGGGACAAGGAATGGAGGGAGTAAAGCTTTCTTT.

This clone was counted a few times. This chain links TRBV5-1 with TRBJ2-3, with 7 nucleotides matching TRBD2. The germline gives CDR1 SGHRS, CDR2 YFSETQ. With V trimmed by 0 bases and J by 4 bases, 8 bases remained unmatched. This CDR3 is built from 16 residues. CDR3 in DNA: TGCGCCAGCAGCTTGGTTCCCGCGGGAGCGGCAGATACGCAGTATTTT. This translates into CASSLVPAGAADTQYF. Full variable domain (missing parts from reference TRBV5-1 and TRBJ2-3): KAGVTQTPRYLIKTRGQQVTLSCSPISGHRSVSWYQQTPGQGLQFLFEYFSETQRNKGNFPGRFSGRQFSNSRSEMNVSTLELGDSALYLCASSLVPAGAADTQYFGPGTRLTVL.

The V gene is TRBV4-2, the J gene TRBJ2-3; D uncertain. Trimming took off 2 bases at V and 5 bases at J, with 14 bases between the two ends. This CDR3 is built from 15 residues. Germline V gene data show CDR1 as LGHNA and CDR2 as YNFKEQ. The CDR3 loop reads CASSQSPGGGDTQYF. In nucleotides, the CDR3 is TGTGCCAGCAGCCAAAGTCCCGGTGGTGGAGATACGCAGTATTTT.

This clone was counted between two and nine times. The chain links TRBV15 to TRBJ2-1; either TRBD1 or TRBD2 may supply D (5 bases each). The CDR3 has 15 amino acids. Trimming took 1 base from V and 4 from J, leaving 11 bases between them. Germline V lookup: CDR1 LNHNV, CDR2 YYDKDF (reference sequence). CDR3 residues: CATSRVLGVYNEQFF. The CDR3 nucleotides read TGTGCCACCAGCAGAGTACTGGGGGTATACAATGAGCAGTTCTTC.

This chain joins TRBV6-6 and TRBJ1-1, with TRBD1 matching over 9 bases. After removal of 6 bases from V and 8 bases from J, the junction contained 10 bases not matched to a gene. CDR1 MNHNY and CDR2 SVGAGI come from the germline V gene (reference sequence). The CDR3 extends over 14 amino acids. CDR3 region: CASSPTPGTGEAFF. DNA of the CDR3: TGTGCCAGCAGCCCGACTCCCGGGACAGGGGAAGCTTTCTTT.

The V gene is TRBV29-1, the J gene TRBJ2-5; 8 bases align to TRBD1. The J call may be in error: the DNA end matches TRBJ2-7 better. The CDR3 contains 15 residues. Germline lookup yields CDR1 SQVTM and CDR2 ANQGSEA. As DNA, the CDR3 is TGCAGCGTTGGGCCCTCGACAGGGGCTCCGTACGAGCAGTACTTC. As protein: CSVGPSTGAPYEQYF.

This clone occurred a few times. The DNA for the CDR3 is TGTGCCAGCATAACGGGGTCGGGGAACACCGGGGAGCTGTTTTTT. Protein sequence: CASITGSGNTGELFF. The J gene is TRBJ2-2, the V gene TRBV2, with a possible D match to TRBD2 (5 bases). V was shortened by 7 bases and J by 1 base, with 13 bases between the two germline ends. In germline, CDR1 is SNHLY, CDR2 FYNNEI. This CDR3 spans 15 amino acids.

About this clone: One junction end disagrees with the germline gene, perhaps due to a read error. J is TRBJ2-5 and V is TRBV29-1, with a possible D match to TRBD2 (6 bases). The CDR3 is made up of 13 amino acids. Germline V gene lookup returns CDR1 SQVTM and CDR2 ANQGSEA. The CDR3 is CSVERGSQKTQYF. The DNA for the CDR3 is TGCAGCGTGGAACGGGGGTCCCAAAAGACCCAGTACTTC.

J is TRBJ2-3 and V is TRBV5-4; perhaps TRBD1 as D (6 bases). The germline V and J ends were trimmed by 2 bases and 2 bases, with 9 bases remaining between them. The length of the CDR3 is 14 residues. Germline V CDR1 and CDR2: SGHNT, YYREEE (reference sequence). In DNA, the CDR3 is TGTGCCAGCAGCTTACAGGGTTACACAGATACGCAGTATTTT. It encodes CASSLQGYTDTQYF.

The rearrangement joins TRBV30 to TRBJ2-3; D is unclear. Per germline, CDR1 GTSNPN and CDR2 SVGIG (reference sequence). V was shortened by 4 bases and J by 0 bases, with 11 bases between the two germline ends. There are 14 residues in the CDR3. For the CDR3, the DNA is TGTGCCTGGACCGTTTTATCTAGCACAGATACGCAGTATTTT. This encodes CAWTVLSSTDTQYF.

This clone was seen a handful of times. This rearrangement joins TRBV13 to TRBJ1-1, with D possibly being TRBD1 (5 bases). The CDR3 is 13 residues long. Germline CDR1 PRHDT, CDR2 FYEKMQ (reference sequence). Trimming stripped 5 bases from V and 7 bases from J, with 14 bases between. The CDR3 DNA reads TGTGCCAGCAGCCCAAGGAGGGGTGGTGAAGCTTTCTTT. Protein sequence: CASSPRRGGEAFF.

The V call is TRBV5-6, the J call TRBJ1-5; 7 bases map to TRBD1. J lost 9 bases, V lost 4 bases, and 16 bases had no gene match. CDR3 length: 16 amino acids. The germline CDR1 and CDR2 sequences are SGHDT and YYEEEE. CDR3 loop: CASSLNTGQTTRPQHF. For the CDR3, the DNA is TGTGCCAGCAGCCTCAACACGGGACAGACTACGCGGCCCCAGCATTTT.

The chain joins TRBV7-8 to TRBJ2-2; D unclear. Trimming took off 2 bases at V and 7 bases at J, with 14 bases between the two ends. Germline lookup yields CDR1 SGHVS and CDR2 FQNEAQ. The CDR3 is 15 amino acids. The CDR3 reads CASSLLSARFGELFF. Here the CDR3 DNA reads TGTGCCAGCAGCTTACTGTCCGCACGGTTCGGGGAGCTGTTTTTT.

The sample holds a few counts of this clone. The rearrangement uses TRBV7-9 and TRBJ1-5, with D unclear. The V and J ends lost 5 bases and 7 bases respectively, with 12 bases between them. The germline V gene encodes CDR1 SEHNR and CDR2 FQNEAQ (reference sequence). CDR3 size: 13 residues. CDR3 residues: CASSGFERQPQHF. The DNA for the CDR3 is TGTGCCAGCAGCGGCTTTGAACGCCAGCCCCAGCATTTT.

As DNA, the CDR3 is TGTGCCAGCAGTAGGGGTTCCTACAATGAGCAGTTCTTC. Residues: CASSRGSYNEQFF. The genes are TRBV7-9 and TRBJ2-1; maybe TRBD1 (5 bases). The CDR3 is 13 amino acids. Trimming removed 6 bases from V and 1 base from J, with 7 bases in between. CDR1 and CDR2 from the germline V gene are SEHNR and FQNEAQ (reference sequence).

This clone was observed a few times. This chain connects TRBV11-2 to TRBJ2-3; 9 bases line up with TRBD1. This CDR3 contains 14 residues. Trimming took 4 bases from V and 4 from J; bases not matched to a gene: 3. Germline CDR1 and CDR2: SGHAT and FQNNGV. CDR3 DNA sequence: TGTGCCAGCAGCTGGGACAGGGTTCCAGATACGCAGTATTTT. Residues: CASSWDRVPDTQYF. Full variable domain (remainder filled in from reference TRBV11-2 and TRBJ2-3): EAGVAQSPRYKIIEKRQSVAFWCNPISGHATLYWYQQILGQGPKLLIQFQNNGVVDDSQLPKDRFSAERLKGVDSTLKIQPAKLEDSAVYLCASSWDRVPDTQYFGPGTRLTVL.

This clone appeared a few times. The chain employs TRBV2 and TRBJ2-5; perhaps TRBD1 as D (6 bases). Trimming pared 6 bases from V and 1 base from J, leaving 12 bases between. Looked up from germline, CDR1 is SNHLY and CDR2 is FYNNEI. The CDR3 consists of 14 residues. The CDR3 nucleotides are TGTGCCAGCAGGGCCACAGGGAGCCAAGAGACCCAGTACTTC. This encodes CASRATGSQETQYF.

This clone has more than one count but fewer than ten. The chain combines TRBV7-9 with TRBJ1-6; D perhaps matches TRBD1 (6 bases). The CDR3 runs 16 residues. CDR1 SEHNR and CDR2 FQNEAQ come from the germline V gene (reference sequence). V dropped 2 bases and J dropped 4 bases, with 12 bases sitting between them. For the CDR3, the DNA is TGTGCCAGCAGCTTACAGGGGCCAGGATATAATTCACCCCTCCACTTT. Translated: CASSLQGPGYNSPLHF.

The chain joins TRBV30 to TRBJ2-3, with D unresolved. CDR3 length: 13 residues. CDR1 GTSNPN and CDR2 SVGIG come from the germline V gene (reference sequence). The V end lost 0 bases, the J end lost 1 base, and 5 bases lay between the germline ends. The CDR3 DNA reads TGTGCCTGGAGTGTAACGGGCACAGATACGCAGTATTTT. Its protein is CAWSVTGTDTQYF. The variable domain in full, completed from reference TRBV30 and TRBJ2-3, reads SQTIHQWPATLVQPVGSPLSLECTVEGTSNPNLYWYRQAAGRGLQLLFYSVGIGQISSEVPQNLSASRPQDRQFILSSKKLLLSDSGFYLCAWSVTGTDTQYFGPGTRLTVL.

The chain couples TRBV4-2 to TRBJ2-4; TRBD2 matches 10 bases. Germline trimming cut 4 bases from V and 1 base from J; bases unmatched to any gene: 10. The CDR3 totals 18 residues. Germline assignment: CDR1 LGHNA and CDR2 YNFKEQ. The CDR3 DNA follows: TGTGCCAGCAGCCCTTCTTCCGGGACTAGCGTCGCCAAAAACATTCAGTACTTC. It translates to CASSPSSGTSVAKNIQYF.

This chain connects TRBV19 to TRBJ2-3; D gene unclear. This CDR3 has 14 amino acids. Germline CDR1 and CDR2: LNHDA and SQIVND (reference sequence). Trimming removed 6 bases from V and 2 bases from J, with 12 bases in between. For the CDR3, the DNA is TGTGCCAGTAGGAATACGCCGAACACAGATACGCAGTATTTT. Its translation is CASRNTPNTDTQYF.

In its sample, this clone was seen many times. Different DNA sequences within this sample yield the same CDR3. The CDR3 loop is CSVEGQRQETQYF. The CDR3 DNA reads as TGCAGCGTTGAAGGACAGAGACAAGAGACCCAGTACTTC. The rearrangement links TRBV29-1 to TRBJ2-5; D possibly corresponds to TRBD1 (5 bases). This CDR3 region has 13 residues. V was clipped by 1 base and J by 2 bases, with 8 bases between them. Per the germline V gene, CDR1 is SQVTM and CDR2 is ANQGSEA.

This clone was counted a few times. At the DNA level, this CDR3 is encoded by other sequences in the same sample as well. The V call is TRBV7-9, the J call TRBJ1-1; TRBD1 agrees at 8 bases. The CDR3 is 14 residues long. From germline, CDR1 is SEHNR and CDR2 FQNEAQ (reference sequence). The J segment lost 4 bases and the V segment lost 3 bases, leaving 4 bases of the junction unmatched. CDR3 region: CASSFQGAATEAFF. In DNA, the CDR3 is TGTGCCAGCAGCTTCCAGGGGGCGGCCACTGAAGCTTTCTTT. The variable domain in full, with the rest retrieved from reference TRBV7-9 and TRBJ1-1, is DTGVSQNPRHKITKRGQNVTFRCDPISEHNRLYWYRQTLGQGPEFLTYFQNEAQLEKSRLLSDRFSAERPKGSFSTLEIQRTEQGDSAMYLCASSFQGAATEAFFGQGTRLTVV.